This entry lists 22 T cell receptor beta chains sequenced from one sample in a study of T cell changes during pregnancy in multiple sclerosis. The data were produced by immunoSEQ multiplex PCR, yet TCRdb's version contains in-frame clones alone and is incomplete. The sample lists approximately 21,000 clones; around 89% were seen once. Sequencing used CD8+ T cells from peripheral blood mononuclear cells, obtained in the first trimester of pregnancy. The source of these receptors is a female donor with multiple sclerosis, enrolled in a pregnancy study.

The chain couples TRBV6-5 to TRBJ1-6; perhaps TRBD1 as D (5 bases). This CDR3 comprises 13 residues. The germline CDR1 and CDR2 sequences are MNHEY and SVGAGI. The ends were cut back, 7 bases at V and 5 bases at J, with 9 bases in the middle. The CDR3 DNA follows: TGTGCCAGCACTGAGACAGATAATTCACCCCTCCACTTT. The encoded protein is CASTETDNSPLHF.

This chain joins TRBV19 and TRBJ2-7; perhaps TRBD2 as D (6 bases). The CDR3 covers 16 residues. The V end was cut by 5 bases, the J end by 5 bases, with 22 bases between. CDR1 and CDR2 (germline): LNHDA, SQIVND (reference sequence). The CDR3 DNA reads as TGTGCCAGTAGTCGGACGGGGTCTAGCGTATTAAACGAGCAGTACTTC. As protein: CASSRTGSSVLNEQYF.

Worth noting for this clone: This clone may be a read error of a much larger clone one base away. The rearrangement uses TRBV4-2 and TRBJ2-2, with 9 bases aligning to TRBD2. Germline CDR1 is LGHNA and CDR2 is YNFKEQ. The CDR3 runs to 17 residues. Trimming at V came to 4 bases and at J to 4 bases, leaving 10 bases not matched to a gene. This CDR3 is CASSPLREGLGTGELFF. The DNA of the CDR3 is TGTGCCAGCAGCCCCCTGCGGGAGGGCCTGGGCACCGGGGAGCTGTTTTTT.

V gene TRBV28 combines with J gene TRBJ2-4; D gene ambiguous. Germline V gene data show CDR1 as MDHEN and CDR2 as SYDVKM. V gave up 3 bases and J gave up 6 bases, with 18 bases separating them. The length of the CDR3 is 16 residues. The CDR3 DNA reads as TGTGCCAGCAGTTTGTCGGTCGGCAGATCGGGAAACATTCAGTACTTC. It encodes CASSLSVGRSGNIQYF.

This chain connects TRBV28 to TRBJ1-3; D possibly corresponds to TRBD1 (5 bases). Per the germline V gene, CDR1 is MDHEN and CDR2 is SYDVKM. V was trimmed by 2 bases and J by 3 bases, leaving 11 bases between them. The CDR3 is made up of 15 amino acids. CDR3 in DNA: TGTGCCAGCAGTTTAAAGACAGACGGTGGAAACACCATATATTTT. It is translated as CASSLKTDGGNTIYF.

The V gene is TRBV7-6, the J gene TRBJ2-3; 10 bases match TRBD2. The CDR3 runs 16 residues. CDR1 and CDR2 from the germline V gene are SGHVS and FNYEAQ. Germline trimming cut 0 bases from V and 4 bases from J; bases unmatched to any gene: 4. Here the CDR3 DNA reads TGTGCCAGCAGCTTAGCGCCCGGACTAGCGGCAGATACGCAGTATTTT. Amino acids: CASSLAPGLAADTQYF.

The genes are TRBV5-1 and TRBJ2-1, with 10 bases fitting TRBD2. V lost 1 base and J lost 7; bases outside the gene matches: 5. CDR3 length: 15 residues. Germline loops: CDR1 SGHRS, CDR2 YFSETQ. In nucleotides, the CDR3 is TGCGCCAGCAGCTTGACTAGCGGGAATTGGAATGAGCAGTTCTTC. Residues: CASSLTSGNWNEQFF.

The chain is built from TRBV2 and TRBJ1-5, with 12 bases that match TRBD1. This CDR3 is 15 amino acids long. The germline V gene has CDR1 SNHLY and CDR2 FYNNEI. V shed 4 bases and J 5 bases; nucleotides not matched to a gene: 3. The CDR3 DNA reads TGTGCCAGCAGTGCCGGGACAGGGGGCGATCAGCCCCAGCATTTT. This encodes CASSAGTGGDQPQHF.

V gene TRBV4-1 combines with J gene TRBJ2-1; 9 bases agree with TRBD2. With 3 bases clipped from V and 7 bases from J, the junction kept 4 bases outside the gene matches. Germline CDR1 MGHRA, CDR2 YSYEKL. The CDR3 runs to 14 residues. The CDR3 region is CASSQAGGGNEQFF. CDR3 DNA sequence: TGCGCCAGCAGCCAGGCGGGAGGGGGAAATGAGCAGTTCTTC.

The chain uses TRBV4-2 and TRBJ2-7; the match to TRBD2 covers 10 bases. CDR1 LGHNA and CDR2 YNFKEQ come from the germline V gene. V lost 4 bases, J lost 3 bases, and 6 bases stayed unmatched. The CDR3 runs to 15 residues. CDR3 DNA: TGTGCCAGCAGCCTTTATAGCGGGAGGAACTACGAGCAGTACTTC. This encodes CASSLYSGRNYEQYF.

The rearrangement links TRBV7-9 to TRBJ1-1, with 7 bases matching TRBD1. The CDR3 contains 13 residues. In germline, CDR1 is SEHNR, CDR2 FQNEAQ (reference sequence). The V segment lost 4 bases and the J segment 4 bases; nucleotides outside the gene matches: 3. The CDR3 here is CASSSYRGTEAFF. The CDR3 DNA reads TGTGCCAGCAGCTCCTACAGGGGCACTGAAGCTTTCTTT.

The chain recombines TRBV5-6 with TRBJ1-1; weak D call: TRBD1 (5 bases). The length of the CDR3 is 11 residues. Trimming took off 2 bases at V and 10 bases at J, with 9 bases between the two ends. Germline loops: CDR1 SGHDT, CDR2 YYEEEE. The CDR3: CASSFGGGAFF. The CDR3 DNA is TGTGCCAGCAGCTTTGGCGGGGGAGCTTTCTTT.

This clone counts as medium-sized (0.01 to 0.1%). This sequence joins TRBV27 and TRBJ1-2; 10 positions agree with TRBD1. Germline CDR1 and CDR2: MNHEY and SMNVEV (reference sequence). The V and J ends lost 3 bases and 14 bases, in that order; junction bases with no gene match: 9. The CDR3 contains 13 residues. The CDR3 nucleotides are TGTGCCAGCAGTTTCCCGGGACAGGGGCCCCTGACCTTC. Translating gives CASSFPGQGPLTF.

This chain joins TRBV19 and TRBJ2-1; TRBD2 aligns across 12 bases. Germline values: CDR1 LNHDA, CDR2 SQIVND (reference sequence). The CDR3 has 16 residues. Unmatched junction bases numbered 4, after V lost 3 bases and J lost 4 bases. Written as DNA, the CDR3 is TGTGCCAGTAGTATTCTGACTAGCGGGAGTTACAATGAGCAGTTCTTC. It yields the protein CASSILTSGSYNEQFF.

The sample holds one count of this clone. The CDR3 DNA is TGTGCCAGCAGCCAAGCTGGTGGGGGAGGACCGAACACCGGGGAGCTGTTTTTT. Translation gives CASSQAGGGGPNTGELFF. The V gene is TRBV4-2, the J gene TRBJ2-2; TRBD2 is a possible D gene (6 bases). CDR3 length: 18 residues. Trimming removed 1 base from V and 0 bases from J, with 15 bases in between. Germline V gene sequence: CDR1 LGHNA, CDR2 YNFKEQ.

This clone came up once. V and J are TRBV5-1 and TRBJ1-1; D possibly corresponds to TRBD1 (6 bases). There are 16 residues in the CDR3. Trimming took 0 bases from V and 1 from J, leaving 13 bases between them. Germline CDR1 and CDR2: SGHRS and YFSETQ. CDR3 coding DNA: TGCGCCAGCAGCTTGGAGGGGGACGTCGCGAACACTGAAGCTTTCTTT. Encoded protein: CASSLEGDVANTEAFF.

This chain connects TRBV9 to TRBJ2-2; 11 bases map to TRBD2. CDR3 length: 14 amino acids. Germline CDR1 SGDLS, CDR2 YYNGEE. J was trimmed by 10 bases and V by 3 bases; bases with no gene match: 5. The CDR3 region is CASSAGLAGAELFF. The DNA for the CDR3 is TGTGCCAGCAGCGCCGGACTAGCGGGTGCGGAGCTGTTTTTT.

This sequence joins TRBV7-8 and TRBJ1-3; 7 bases align to TRBD1. J was trimmed by 0 bases and V by 3 bases; bases with no gene match: 8. Germline V lookup: CDR1 SGHVS, CDR2 FQNEAQ. The CDR3 spans 17 residues. DNA of the CDR3: TGTGCCAGCAGCTTGACGACAGGGCGCATCTCTGGAAACACCATATATTTT. This translates into CASSLTTGRISGNTIYF.

The genes are TRBV15 and TRBJ1-1; weak D call: TRBD1 (6 bases). CDR1 and CDR2 from the germline V gene are LNHNV and YYDKDF (reference sequence). The CDR3 spans 15 residues. Trimming took off 4 bases at V and 1 base at J, with 13 bases between the two ends. CDR3 region: CATSNSGTPNTEAFF. The CDR3 DNA is TGTGCCACCAGCAATTCCGGGACACCGAACACTGAAGCTTTCTTT.

There are a few counts of this clone. This chain links TRBV7-9 with TRBJ1-2, with 8 bases matching TRBD1. Trimming took 3 bases from V and 8 from J; bases not matched to a gene: 5. The CDR3 extends over 13 amino acids. The V gene's germline CDR1 is SEHNR and CDR2 FQNEAQ (reference sequence). The CDR3 is CASSLTGVDGYTF. CDR3 DNA: TGTGCCAGCAGCTTGACAGGGGTCGACGGCTACACCTTC.

In this sample, this clone turned up once. The chain couples TRBV7-3 to TRBJ2-3; TRBD2 might be the D (5 bases). V was trimmed by 2 bases and J by 5 bases, leaving 11 bases between them. The CDR3 totals 14 residues. Germline V gene data show CDR1 as SGHTA and CDR2 as FQGTGA. The CDR3 reads CASSLVGGGDTQYF. Here the CDR3 DNA reads TGTGCCAGCAGCTTAGTTGGAGGAGGAGATACGCAGTATTTT.

This sequence joins TRBV6-1 and TRBJ2-1, with a weak D call TRBD1 (5 bases). This CDR3 is built from 15 residues. V was cut by 4 bases and J by 3 bases, with 13 bases left in between. Germline V CDR1 and CDR2: MNHNS, SASEGT. CDR3 protein: CASSGGLSSYNEQFF. CDR3 nucleotides: TGTGCCAGCAGTGGGGGCCTTAGTAGCTACAATGAGCAGTTCTTC.